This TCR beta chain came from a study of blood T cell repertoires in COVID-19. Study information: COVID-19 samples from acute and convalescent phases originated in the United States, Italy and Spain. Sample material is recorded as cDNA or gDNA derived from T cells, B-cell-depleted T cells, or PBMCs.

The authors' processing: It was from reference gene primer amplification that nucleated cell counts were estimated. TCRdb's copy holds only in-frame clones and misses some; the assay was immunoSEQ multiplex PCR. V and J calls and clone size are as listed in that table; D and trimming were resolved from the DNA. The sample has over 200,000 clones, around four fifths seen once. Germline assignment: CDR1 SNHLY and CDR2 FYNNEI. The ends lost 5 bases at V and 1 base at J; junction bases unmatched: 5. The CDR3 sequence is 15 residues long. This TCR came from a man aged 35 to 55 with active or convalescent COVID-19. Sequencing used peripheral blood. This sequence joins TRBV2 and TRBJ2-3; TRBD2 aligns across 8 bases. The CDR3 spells CASSTLRGGTDTQYF. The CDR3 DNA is TGTGCCAGCAGTACCTTGCGGGGGGGCACAGATACGCAGTATTTT.